The 28 T cell receptor beta chains given below trace back to one sample, sequenced in a study of blood T cell repertoires in COVID-19 (dated by TCRdb to about 2020). The library was prepared using the immunoSEQ multiplex PCR assay. TCRdb took this table from immuneACCESS and kept in-frame rearrangements with V and J called. Such tables lack part of the clones; where checked against another copy, unresolved V genes explain under half of the gap, and the rest is unexplained. In all, the sample holds roughly 100,000 clones, and 84% of those were seen once. The ten largest clones represent around 13% of the sample. The material sequenced was peripheral blood. The receptors derive from a human donor in a cohort sampled during active or convalescent COVID-19.

J is TRBJ1-1 and V is TRBV7-9, with D possibly matching TRBD1 (6 bases). The CDR3 consists of 12 residues. The V and J ends lost 4 bases and 10 bases respectively, with 13 bases between them. Germline V CDR1 and CDR2: SEHNR, FQNEAQ (reference sequence). The CDR3 spells CASSSGDLRAFF. The DNA of the CDR3 is TGTGCCAGCAGCTCAGGGGATCTCCGAGCTTTCTTT.

This clone appeared a few times. In the same sample, other DNA sequences code for this CDR3. This chain links TRBV5-5 with TRBJ2-5, with a possible D match to TRBD1 (6 bases). The germline gives CDR1 SGHKS, CDR2 YYEKEE (reference sequence). V was shortened by 4 bases and J by 2 bases, with 12 bases between the two germline ends. The CDR3 runs to 14 residues. DNA for the CDR3: TGTGCCAGCAGCCCTGGGGGCGGACAAGAGACCCAGTACTTC. Amino acid sequence: CASSPGGGQETQYF.

This rearrangement joins TRBV6-5 to TRBJ2-7; 7 bases line up with TRBD2. Trimming at V came to 2 bases and at J to 4 bases, leaving 8 bases not matched to a gene. The CDR3 is 15 amino acids. Per the germline V gene, CDR1 is MNHEY and CDR2 is SVGAGI. The CDR3 spells CASSYGQGGVYEQYF. Here the CDR3 DNA reads TGTGCCAGCAGTTACGGGCAGGGAGGGGTGTACGAGCAGTACTTC.

The gene calls are TRBV2 and TRBJ2-5; no reliable D call. The CDR3 covers 13 residues. V was pared by 7 bases and J by 3 bases, with 12 bases between. The germline V gene encodes CDR1 SNHLY and CDR2 FYNNEI. CDR3 sequence reads: CASTFLAEETQYF. The CDR3 DNA reads as TGTGCCAGCACGTTCCTGGCAGAAGAGACCCAGTACTTC.

The V gene is TRBV2, the J gene TRBJ1-2; tentatively, D is TRBD1 (5 bases). V lost 3 bases, J lost 3 bases, and 11 bases lay in between. Germline CDR1 is SNHLY and CDR2 is FYNNEI. The CDR3 totals 14 residues. The CDR3, as DNA: TGTGCCAGCAGTGAGCAGGGATTTGACTATGGCTACACCTTC. Its protein is CASSEQGFDYGYTF.

The V gene is TRBV7-9, the J gene TRBJ1-3; 7 bases are shared with TRBD1. Germline V lookup: CDR1 SEHNR, CDR2 FQNEAQ (reference sequence). The CDR3 is 16 amino acids. The junction had 5 bases not matched to a gene; V was cut back by 2 bases and J by 1 base. Here the CDR3 reads CASSLRDSDSGNTIYF. The DNA of the CDR3 is TGTGCCAGCAGCTTACGGGACAGCGATTCTGGAAACACCATATATTTT.

Concerning this clone: At one of its ends the junction is not consistent with the germline gene, which may arise from a read error. V is TRBV4-2 and J is TRBJ1-1; D is ambiguous. The CDR3 contains 15 residues. Per the germline V gene, CDR1 is LGHNA and CDR2 is YNFKEQ. The DNA for the CDR3 is TGTGCCAGCAACCAACCCGGGGTAGGATCAACTGAAGCTTTCTTT. It codes for CASNQPGVGSTEAFF.

The V and J genes are TRBV19 and TRBJ2-5; TRBD1 matches 9 bases. Germline V gene lookup returns CDR1 LNHDA and CDR2 SQIVND (reference sequence). The CDR3 totals 13 residues. The junction had 2 bases not matched to a gene; V was cut back by 5 bases and J by 4 bases. Here the CDR3 reads CASSRGQGETQYF. DNA for the CDR3: TGTGCCAGTAGTCGGGGACAGGGAGAGACCCAGTACTTC.

The chain is built from TRBV15 and TRBJ2-7; maybe TRBD1 (5 bases). V was clipped by 1 base and J by 6 bases, with 10 bases between them. CDR1 and CDR2 (germline): LNHNV, YYDKDF (reference sequence). The CDR3 is made up of 13 amino acids. CDR3 amino acids: CATSRGVQGEQYF. CDR3 DNA sequence: TGTGCCACCAGCAGAGGGGTCCAGGGCGAGCAGTACTTC.

The chain employs TRBV12-3 or TRBV12-4 and TRBJ1-1; possible D gene TRBD1, 5 bases. The ends were cut back, 4 bases at V and 7 bases at J, with 10 bases in the middle. CDR3 length equals 12 residues. The CDR3 sequence is CASSSDTFEAFF. The CDR3 nucleotides are TGTGCCAGCAGTTCGGACACCTTTGAAGCTTTCTTT.

This clone appeared a few times. J is TRBJ2-7 and V is TRBV6-5; TRBD1 might be the D (6 bases). V was trimmed by 5 bases and J by 0 bases, leaving 14 bases between them. CDR1 and CDR2 (germline): MNHEY, SVGAGI. The CDR3 has 15 amino acids. CDR3 coding DNA: TGTGCCAGCAGTAGCAGACAGGCGAGCTCCTACGAGCAGTACTTC. Translation: CASSSRQASSYEQYF.

This sequence joins TRBV10-1 and TRBJ2-3; possible D gene TRBD2, 6 bases. CDR1 and CDR2 (germline): WNHNN, SYGVQD (reference sequence). The CDR3 has 14 amino acids. V was shortened by 5 bases and J by 0 bases, with 9 bases between the two germline ends. The CDR3 spells CASSIGTSTDTQYF. CDR3 nucleotide sequence: TGCGCCAGCAGTATAGGGACTAGCACAGATACGCAGTATTTT.

This clone was seen a handful of times. The chain recombines TRBV5-1 with TRBJ1-2; possible D gene TRBD1, 6 bases. This CDR3 spans 14 amino acids. Germline V gene data show CDR1 as SGHRS and CDR2 as YFSETQ. Trimming removed 3 bases from V and 2 bases from J, with 11 bases in between. The CDR3 DNA follows: TGCGCCAGCAGCTCACGGGACACGAACTATGGCTACACCTTC. This sequence encodes CASSSRDTNYGYTF.

The V and J genes are TRBV5-1 and TRBJ1-2, with a possible D match to TRBD1 (6 bases). Trimming pared 1 base from V and 1 base from J, leaving 11 bases between. This CDR3 region has 15 residues. Germline V gene sequence: CDR1 SGHRS, CDR2 YFSETQ. The CDR3 sequence: CASSLNQGNNYGYTF. In DNA form, the CDR3 reads TGCGCCAGCAGCTTGAACCAGGGGAATAACTATGGCTACACCTTC.

The V and J genes are TRBV4-3 and TRBJ2-5, with D possibly TRBD1 on 5 matching bases. The CDR3 has 13 residues. CDR1 is LGHNA, CDR2 YSLEER, per germline. The V and J ends lost 3 bases and 4 bases respectively, with 9 bases between them. The CDR3 DNA is TGCGCCAGCAGCCATCAGGGTTCAGAGACCCAGTACTTC. This translates into CASSHQGSETQYF.

Only a few counts were recorded for this clone. This sequence joins TRBV24-1 and TRBJ2-1; 10 nucleotides match TRBD2. CDR3 length: 14 amino acids. Germline V gives CDR1 KGHDR, CDR2 SFDVKD. Trimming at V came to 3 bases and at J to 7 bases, leaving 2 bases not matched to a gene. The CDR3 sequence: CATSDSGGANEQFF. CDR3 in DNA: TGTGCCACCAGTGATAGCGGGGGGGCTAATGAGCAGTTCTTC.

The V gene is TRBV12-3 or TRBV12-4, the J gene TRBJ2-7; D ambiguous. Trimming removed 5 bases from V and 4 bases from J, with 6 bases in between. This CDR3 is built from 11 residues. The DNA of the CDR3 is TGTGCCAGCAGTCGAGAGTACGAGCAGTACTTC. Residues: CASSREYEQYF.

This chain links TRBV19 with TRBJ2-1; TRBD2 agrees at 9 bases. The germline V gene has CDR1 LNHDA and CDR2 SQIVND (reference sequence). This CDR3 has 17 residues. Trimming cost V 3 bases and J 0 bases; bases outside gene matches: 6. Here the CDR3 DNA reads TGTGCCAGTAGTATTGCGGGAGCGGGGGGCTCCTACAATGAGCAGTTCTTC. Its translation is CASSIAGAGGSYNEQFF.

The chain links TRBV5-4 to TRBJ2-1, with 7 bases lining up with TRBD1. After removal of 4 bases from V and 0 bases from J, the junction contained 4 bases not matched to a gene. The CDR3 consists of 15 residues. CDR1 is SGHNT, CDR2 YYREEE, per germline (reference sequence). As DNA, the CDR3 is TGTGCCAGCAGCCCGAACAGGGGCTCCTACAATGAGCAGTTCTTC. Protein: CASSPNRGSYNEQFF.

This chain links TRBV20-1 with TRBJ2-3; tentative D call: TRBD1 (6 bases). Germline V gives CDR1 DFQATT, CDR2 SNEGSKA (reference sequence). The CDR3 runs to 13 residues. V was shortened by 3 bases and J by 2 bases, with 9 bases between the two germline ends. The DNA for the CDR3 is TGCAGTGCTAGTAGGGGGAACACAGATACGCAGTATTTT. Translated: CSASRGNTDTQYF.

This clone appeared many times. The chain recombines TRBV6-9 with TRBJ2-7, with 8 bases fitting TRBD1. The germline V gene has CDR1 MNHGY and CDR2 SVAAGI. J gave up 4 bases and V 7 bases, and 12 bases lay outside the gene matches. The CDR3 totals 15 residues. The CDR3 reads CASNYRRTGLYEQYF. CDR3 in DNA: TGTGCCAGCAATTACCGCCGGACAGGGTTATACGAGCAGTACTTC.

The chain links TRBV4-3 to TRBJ2-7; 7 bases map to TRBD1. Trimming removed 2 bases from V and 2 bases from J; junction bases left unmatched: 6. CDR1 is LGHNA, CDR2 YSLEER, per germline. The CDR3 has 15 residues. The chain's CDR3 is CASSQHRGETYEQYF. In nucleotides, the CDR3 is TGCGCCAGCAGCCAACACAGGGGAGAGACCTACGAGCAGTACTTC.

The chain links TRBV7-2 to TRBJ1-4, with D tentatively TRBD1 (6 bases). The V gene lost 1 base and the J gene lost 6 bases, with 15 bases spanning the gap. Germline lookup yields CDR1 SGHTA and CDR2 FQGNSA. The CDR3 has 16 residues. CDR3 residues: CASSLDRVGPYEKLFF. The DNA of the CDR3 is TGTGCCAGCAGCTTAGACAGGGTAGGGCCTTATGAAAAACTGTTTTTT.

The table lists this clone with a count of one. This sequence joins TRBV28 and TRBJ1-5; a weak D match, TRBD1 (5 bases). V was cut by 2 bases and J by 7 bases, with 15 bases left in between. The V gene's germline CDR1 is MDHEN and CDR2 SYDVKM. The CDR3 contains 15 residues. The CDR3 DNA is TGTGCCAGCAGTTTAACGGCAGGGATGGGCCAGCCCCAGCATTTT. Encoded protein: CASSLTAGMGQPQHF.

Only one count was recorded for this clone. This chain joins TRBV5-1 and TRBJ1-3; the match to TRBD1 covers 7 bases. There are 15 residues in the CDR3. Germline V gives CDR1 SGHRS, CDR2 YFSETQ. J was trimmed by 3 bases and V by 1 base; bases with no gene match: 4. CDR3 region: CASSLRQGLGNTIYF. DNA for the CDR3: TGCGCCAGCAGCTTGCGACAGGGTCTTGGAAACACCATATATTTT. The full variable domain, its missing parts supplied by reference TRBV5-1 and TRBJ1-3, is KAGVTQTPRYLIKTRGQQVTLSCSPISGHRSVSWYQQTPGQGLQFLFEYFSETQRNKGNFPGRFSGRQFSNSRSEMNVSTLELGDSALYLCASSLRQGLGNTIYFGEGSWLTVV.

The chain combines TRBV6-5 with TRBJ1-5; D not certain. This CDR3 has 12 amino acids. V was cut by 8 bases and J by 2 bases, with 7 bases left in between. Per the germline V gene, CDR1 is MNHEY and CDR2 is SVGAGI. The CDR3 DNA reads as TGTGCCAGCCGAGGTGGCAATCAGCCCCAGCATTTT. Translating it yields CASRGGNQPQHF.

The chain recombines TRBV10-3 with TRBJ1-2; 8 bases line up with TRBD1. This CDR3 has 13 residues. Germline CDR1 reads ENHRY; CDR2 reads SYGVKD. After removal of 7 bases from V and 4 bases from J, the junction contained 5 bases not matched to a gene. The CDR3 nucleotides are TGTGCCATCACCTCAGGGGGCACCTATGGCTACACCTTC. Translated: CAITSGGTYGYTF.

The gene calls are TRBV3-1 (or the pseudogene TRBV3-2) and TRBJ2-3, with 7 bases matching TRBD2. The germline gives CDR1 LGHDT, CDR2 YNNKEL (reference sequence). The CDR3 is 16 residues long. Losses at the gene ends were 4 bases for V and 6 bases for J; bases not matched to a gene: 13. CDR3: CASSLSGLDSADTQYF. As DNA, the CDR3 is TGTGCCAGCAGCCTCTCTGGACTAGACTCGGCTGATACGCAGTATTTT.